This T cell receptor (beta chain) was found in a study of cytomegalovirus exposure and HLA in healthy donors. Study summary: Unique TCR beta sequences numbering about 100 million came from approximately 180 million T cells in an earlier analysis.

PCR involved 60 Vbeta and 13 Jbeta primers. Clones were read by immunoSEQ multiplex PCR, and TCRdb kept only the in-frame ones, dropping some. The table lists 100,000 to 150,000 clones, about two thirds of them singletons. Trimming shortened V by 5 bases and J by 7 bases, and 21 bases separated the two germline ends. This CDR3 has 17 amino acids. Germline CDR1 is LNHDA and CDR2 is SQIVND (reference sequence). Overall study findings and caveats: A reported reduction in N-insertions relative to the roughly 700-donor mean was seen in an Asian-associated ancestry cluster in a later analysis. The CMV antigen specificity of a few CMV-associated chains was confirmed through in vitro analysis. Presence/absence results assume similar sequencing depth per donor, which may not hold.

In the case of this clone: No antigen is known for it.

The clonotype comes from a man under 40 in good health and CMV-seronegative. The chain is built from TRBV19 and TRBJ1-6; D might be TRBD1 (5 bases). The sequenced material came from PBMCs. The CDR3 DNA follows: TGTGCCAGTAGTGGCGAACAGGAGAACCTATTCAATTCACCCCTCCACTTT. It encodes CASSGEQENLFNSPLHF.